One and the same sample provided the 22 T cell receptor beta chains below, sequenced in a study of cytomegalovirus exposure and HLA in healthy donors. Generated by immunoSEQ multiplex PCR, the TCRdb table keeps only in-frame clones and is missing some. The sample shows about 170,000 clones, 70% to 90% of them seen only once. Specimen: PBMCs. These receptors were taken from a young woman in good health and CMV-seronegative.

This chain connects TRBV2 to TRBJ2-7; TRBD2 matches 8 bases. CDR1 is SNHLY and CDR2 is FYNNEI in the germline V gene. After removal of 9 bases from V and 2 bases from J, the junction contained 12 bases not matched to a gene. The CDR3 spans 15 residues. The CDR3 nucleotides read TGTGCCAGTTGTCCCGTCGGGGGGGAAACCTACGAGCAGTACTTC. Residues: CASCPVGGETYEQYF.

This clone occurred many times. This chain joins TRBV5-6 and TRBJ1-2; perhaps TRBD1 as D (5 bases). Looked up from germline, CDR1 is SGHDT and CDR2 is YYEEEE. V was cut by 1 base and J by 8 bases, with 15 bases left in between. The CDR3 totals 14 residues. CDR3 coding DNA: TGTGCCAGCAGCTTGCCAAGGGGAGGGAGAGGCTACACCTTC. Protein sequence: CASSLPRGGRGYTF.

CDR3 coding DNA: TGTGCCAGCAGTGAATATGAGGGCGGCGAGCAGTACTTC. This translates into CASSEYEGGEQYF. The chain recombines TRBV25-1 with TRBJ2-7; D is perhaps TRBD2 (5 bases). The CDR3 consists of 13 residues. V shed 0 bases and J shed 6 bases, with 9 bases lying between them. The germline gives CDR1 MGHDK, CDR2 SYGVNS.

The chain recombines TRBV5-1 with TRBJ2-5; maybe TRBD1 (5 bases). The CDR3 runs to 14 residues. The V end was cut by 4 bases, the J end by 3 bases, with 13 bases between. Per germline, CDR1 SGHRS and CDR2 YFSETQ. Here the CDR3 DNA reads TGCGCCAGCAGCACAGGTAGCACTGAAGAGACCCAGTACTTC. The encoded protein is CASSTGSTEETQYF. Drawing the rest from reference TRBV5-1 and TRBJ2-5, the complete variable domain is KAGVTQTPRYLIKTRGQQVTLSCSPISGHRSVSWYQQTPGQGLQFLFEYFSETQRNKGNFPGRFSGRQFSNSRSEMNVSTLELGDSALYLCASSTGSTEETQYFGPGTRLLVL.

The chain recombines TRBV5-1 with TRBJ2-1; tentatively, D is TRBD2 (7 bases). The germline V and J ends were trimmed by 0 bases and 8 bases, with 18 bases remaining between them. The CDR3 covers 16 residues. From germline, CDR1 is SGHRS and CDR2 YFSETQ. CDR3 DNA sequence: TGCGCCAGCAGCTTGGTCTTCGGGCAGGGGAGGGATGAGCAGTTCTTC. This translates into CASSLVFGQGRDEQFF.

V is TRBV13 and J is TRBJ1-2; D not resolved. The CDR3 sequence is 13 residues long. V lost 2 bases and J lost 4, with 8 bases in between. The V gene's germline CDR1 is PRHDT and CDR2 FYEKMQ (reference sequence). The CDR3 nucleotides read TGTGCCAGCAGCTTACAGGAAGTCTATGGCTACACCTTC. It yields the protein CASSLQEVYGYTF. Looking up the rest from reference TRBV13 and TRBJ1-2 gives the full variable domain: AAGVIQSPRHLIKEKRETATLKCYPIPRHDTVYWYQQGPGQDPQFLISFYEKMQSDKGSIPDRFSAQQFSDYHSELNMSSLELGDSALYFCASSLQEVYGYTFGSGTRLTVV.

V gene TRBV4-3 combines with J gene TRBJ2-1; 10 bases are a match to TRBD1. CDR1 is LGHNA and CDR2 is YSLEER in the germline V gene. The CDR3 is made up of 17 amino acids. With V trimmed by 4 bases and J by 1 base, 7 bases remained unmatched. CDR3 sequence reads: CASSPWTGGDSYNEQFF. CDR3 bases: TGCGCCAGCAGCCCATGGACAGGGGGTGATTCCTACAATGAGCAGTTCTTC.

The J gene is TRBJ1-6, the V gene TRBV30; D unresolved. Trimming cost V 4 bases and J 7 bases, with 11 bases left between them. The CDR3 spans 13 residues. Per germline, CDR1 GTSNPN and CDR2 SVGIG (reference sequence). The CDR3 sequence: CAWKDGINSPLHF. The CDR3 nucleotides read TGTGCCTGGAAAGACGGGATAAATTCACCCCTCCACTTT.

This clone occurred once. J is TRBJ1-1 and V is TRBV4-1; 8 bases match TRBD1. The germline V gene encodes CDR1 MGHRA and CDR2 YSYEKL. The V segment lost 5 bases and the J segment 4 bases; nucleotides outside the gene matches: 9. This CDR3 is 15 amino acids long. CDR3 protein: CASSGQGERSTEAFF. The DNA for the CDR3 is TGCGCCAGCAGCGGACAGGGCGAGAGGAGCACTGAAGCTTTCTTT.

The genes are TRBV10-3 and TRBJ1-1; 8 bases match TRBD1. Germline CDR1 and CDR2: ENHRY and SYGVKD. V shed 2 bases, J shed 5 bases, and the junction held 7 bases outside the gene matches. There are 15 residues in the CDR3. This CDR3 is CAISEGQGLRTEAFF. CDR3 bases: TGTGCCATCAGTGAGGGACAGGGTCTGCGGACTGAAGCTTTCTTT.

The chain is built from TRBV27 and TRBJ1-1; tentative D call: TRBD1 (6 bases). This CDR3 comprises 14 residues. Trimming left V 4 bases short and J 8 bases short, with 17 bases between. Germline loops: CDR1 MNHEY, CDR2 SMNVEV (reference sequence). The CDR3 is CASSSSLQGREAFF. The DNA for the CDR3 is TGTGCCAGCAGTTCATCCCTCCAGGGGCGCGAAGCTTTCTTT.

This clone came up once. This chain uses TRBV7-9 with TRBJ2-2, with 7 bases identical to TRBD2. The trim removed 5 bases at V and 3 bases at J, leaving 9 bases unmatched. CDR3 length equals 16 residues. The germline V gene has CDR1 SEHNR and CDR2 FQNEAQ (reference sequence). The CDR3 DNA is TGTGCCAGCAGCCTCCGAGGCAGCGGGGACACCGGGGAGCTGTTTTTT. Translating gives CASSLRGSGDTGELFF. The full variable domain, its missing parts supplied by reference TRBV7-9 and TRBJ2-2, is DTGVSQNPRHKITKRGQNVTFRCDPISEHNRLYWYRQTLGQGPEFLTYFQNEAQLEKSRLLSDRFSAERPKGSFSTLEIQRTEQGDSAMYLCASSLRGSGDTGELFFGEGSRLTVL.

This clone was picked up a small number of times. The rearrangement uses TRBV6-4 and TRBJ2-3, with D perhaps matching TRBD1 (5 bases). Trimming stripped 3 bases from V and 2 bases from J, with 15 bases between. The CDR3 is made up of 16 amino acids. Germline V gives CDR1 MRHNA, CDR2 SNTAGT. The CDR3 DNA sequence: TGTGCCAGCAGTGAATCGACAGTTACCCCCACAGATACGCAGTATTTT. It specifies CASSESTVTPTDTQYF.

The chain has TRBV30 and TRBJ2-2; 10 bases line up with TRBD2. V was pared by 4 bases and J by 10 bases, with 12 bases of the junction left unmatched. Per the germline V gene, CDR1 is GTSNPN and CDR2 is SVGIG (reference sequence). This CDR3 spans 15 amino acids. The CDR3 region is CAWTTGTSASEELFF. In DNA form, the CDR3 reads TGTGCCTGGACAACCGGGACTAGCGCCTCTGAGGAGCTGTTTTTT.

The V gene is TRBV10-3, the J gene TRBJ2-2, with D maybe TRBD1 (6 bases). The CDR3 sequence is 16 residues long. Germline assignment: CDR1 ENHRY and CDR2 SYGVKD. Trimming stripped 4 bases from V and 3 bases from J, with 15 bases between. For the CDR3, the DNA is TGTGCCATCAGTGGGGTACAGGGAGAGTACACCGGGGAGCTGTTTTTT. It translates to CAISGVQGEYTGELFF.

The chain combines TRBV19 with TRBJ1-3; maybe TRBD1 (5 bases). From germline, CDR1 is LNHDA and CDR2 SQIVND (reference sequence). With 4 bases removed from V and 0 bases from J, the gap between germline ends came to 13 bases. The CDR3 sequence is 16 residues long. The CDR3 here is CASSNPGTPSGNTIYF. Here the CDR3 DNA reads TGTGCCAGTAGTAATCCCGGGACTCCCTCTGGAAACACCATATATTTT.

This clone is a singleton in its sample. V usage is TRBV18 and J usage is TRBJ1-3, with 7 bases fitting TRBD1. The CDR3 is made up of 14 amino acids. The ends lost 3 bases at V and 4 bases at J; junction bases unmatched: 3. CDR1 is KGHSH and CDR2 is LQKENI in the germline V gene. CDR3 amino acids: CASSPAGGGNTIYF. The DNA of the CDR3 is TGTGCCAGCTCACCGGCAGGGGGAGGAAACACCATATATTTT. Drawing the rest from reference TRBV18 and TRBJ1-3, the complete variable domain is NAGVMQNPRHLVRRRGQEARLRCSPMKGHSHVYWYRQLPEEGLKFMVYLQKENIIDESGMPKERFSAEFPKEGPSILRIQQVVRGDSAAYFCASSPAGGGNTIYFGEGSWLTVV.

This chain uses TRBV29-1 with TRBJ1-2; no definite D call. Germline V lookup: CDR1 SQVTM, CDR2 ANQGSEA. The V and J ends lost 4 bases and 4 bases respectively, with 13 bases between them. The CDR3 has 13 residues. The CDR3 sequence: CSVVRGEGYGYTF. CDR3 nucleotide sequence: TGCAGCGTTGTGCGGGGAGAAGGCTATGGCTACACCTTC.

This clone has a handful of counts. The V and J genes are TRBV7-8 and TRBJ1-2; D possibly corresponds to TRBD1 (6 bases). The CDR3 has 14 amino acids. Germline V gene sequence: CDR1 SGHVS, CDR2 FQNEAQ. Trimming pared 7 bases from V and 0 bases from J, leaving 12 bases between. In nucleotides, the CDR3 is TGTGCCAGCACCGAGGACAGACCTAACTATGGCTACACCTTC. Encoded protein: CASTEDRPNYGYTF.

The chain is built from TRBV7-9 and TRBJ1-2; TRBD1 matches 7 bases. Trimming removed 5 bases from V and 10 bases from J; junction bases left unmatched: 7. This CDR3 region has 12 residues. The germline V gene encodes CDR1 SEHNR and CDR2 FQNEAQ (reference sequence). The CDR3 DNA is TGTGCCAGCAGCCCGGAGACAGGGCTCTACACCTTC. Translating gives CASSPETGLYTF.

This clone has a handful of counts. The chain is built from TRBV5-1 and TRBJ2-7, with no clear D. This CDR3 spans 14 amino acids. V lost 0 bases and J lost 2, with 9 bases in between. Per germline, CDR1 SGHRS and CDR2 YFSETQ. This chain's CDR3 is CASSLDGATYEQYF. Written as DNA, the CDR3 is TGCGCCAGCAGCTTGGACGGAGCGACCTACGAGCAGTACTTC.

This chain uses TRBV5-1 with TRBJ2-5, with TRBD2 identical over 7 bases. The V gene's germline CDR1 is SGHRS and CDR2 YFSETQ. Trimming removed 1 base from V and 1 base from J; junction bases left unmatched: 13. This CDR3 spans 18 amino acids. CDR3: CASSLWGGLPDLQETQYF. The CDR3 DNA reads TGCGCCAGCAGCTTGTGGGGAGGGCTACCAGACCTCCAAGAGACCCAGTACTTC.